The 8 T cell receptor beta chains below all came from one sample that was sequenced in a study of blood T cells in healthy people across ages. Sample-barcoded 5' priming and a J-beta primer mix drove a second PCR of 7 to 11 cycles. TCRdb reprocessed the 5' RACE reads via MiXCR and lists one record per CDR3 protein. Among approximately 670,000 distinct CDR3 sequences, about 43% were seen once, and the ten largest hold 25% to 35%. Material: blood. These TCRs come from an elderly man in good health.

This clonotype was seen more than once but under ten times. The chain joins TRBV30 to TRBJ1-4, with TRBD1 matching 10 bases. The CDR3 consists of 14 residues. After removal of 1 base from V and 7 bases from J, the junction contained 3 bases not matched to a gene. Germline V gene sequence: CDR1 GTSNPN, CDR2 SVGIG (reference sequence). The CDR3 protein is CAWSGQGAGEKLFF. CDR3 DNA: TGTGCCTGGAGTGGACAGGGGGCAGGTGAAAAACTGTTTTTT.

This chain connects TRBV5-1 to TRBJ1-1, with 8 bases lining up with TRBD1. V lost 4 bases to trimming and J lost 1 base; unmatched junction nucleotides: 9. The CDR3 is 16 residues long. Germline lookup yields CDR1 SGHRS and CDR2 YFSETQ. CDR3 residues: CASSPLTGTGNTEAFF. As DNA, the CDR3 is TGCGCCAGCAGCCCACTCACCGGGACAGGGAACACTGAAGCTTTCTTT.

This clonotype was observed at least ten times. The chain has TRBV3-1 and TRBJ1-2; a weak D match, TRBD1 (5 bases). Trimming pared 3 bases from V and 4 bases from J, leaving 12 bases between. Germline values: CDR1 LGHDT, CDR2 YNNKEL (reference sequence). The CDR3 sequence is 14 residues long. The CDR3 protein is CASSQGPVGYGYTF. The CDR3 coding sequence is TGTGCCAGCAGCCAGGGACCGGTAGGCTATGGCTACACCTTC.

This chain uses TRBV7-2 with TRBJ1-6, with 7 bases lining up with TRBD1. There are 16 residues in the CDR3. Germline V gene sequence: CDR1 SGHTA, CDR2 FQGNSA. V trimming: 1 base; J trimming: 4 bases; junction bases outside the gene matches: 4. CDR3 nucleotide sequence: TGTGCCAGCAGCTTAGGACAGGGACCTTATAATTCACCCCTCCACTTT. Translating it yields CASSLGQGPYNSPLHF.

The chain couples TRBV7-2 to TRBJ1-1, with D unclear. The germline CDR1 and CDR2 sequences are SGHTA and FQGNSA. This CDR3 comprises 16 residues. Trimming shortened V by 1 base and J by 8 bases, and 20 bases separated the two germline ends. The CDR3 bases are TGTGCCAGCAGCTTAGGGTCAGGATCTCCGCCGAGGGAAGCTTTCTTT. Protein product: CASSLGSGSPPREAFF.

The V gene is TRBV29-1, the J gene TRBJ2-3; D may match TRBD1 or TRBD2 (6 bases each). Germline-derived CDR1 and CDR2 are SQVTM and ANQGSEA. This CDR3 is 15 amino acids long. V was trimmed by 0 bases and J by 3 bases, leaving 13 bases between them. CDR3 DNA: TGCAGCGTTGAAGATCCTCGGGGGCAGACAGATACGCAGTATTTT. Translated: CSVEDPRGQTDTQYF.

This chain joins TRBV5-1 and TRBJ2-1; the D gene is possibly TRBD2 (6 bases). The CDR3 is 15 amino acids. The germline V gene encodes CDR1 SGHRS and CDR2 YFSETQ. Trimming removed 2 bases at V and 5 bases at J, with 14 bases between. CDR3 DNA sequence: TGCGCCAGCAGCTTCGGTACTAGCTATGACAATGAGCAGTTCTTC. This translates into CASSFGTSYDNEQFF. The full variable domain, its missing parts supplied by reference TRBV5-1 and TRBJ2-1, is KAGVTQTPRYLIKTRGQQVTLSCSPISGHRSVSWYQQTPGQGLQFLFEYFSETQRNKGNFPGRFSGRQFSNSRSEMNVSTLELGDSALYLCASSFGTSYDNEQFFGPGTRLTVL.

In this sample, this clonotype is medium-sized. The CDR3 DNA is TGCAGCGTCAAGACGGGACAGAGCACAGATACGCAGTATTTT. Its protein product is CSVKTGQSTDTQYF. The chain carries TRBV29-1 and TRBJ2-3; TRBD1 matches 7 bases. CDR3 length equals 14 residues. The V segment lost 6 bases and the J segment 0 bases; nucleotides outside the gene matches: 6. Germline V lookup: CDR1 SQVTM, CDR2 ANQGSEA.